A selection of T cell receptor beta chains follows, all from one sample in a study of blood T cell repertoires in COVID-19. Here immunoSEQ multiplex PCR was the method, and the copy in TCRdb shows in-frame clones only, minus some. The sample has roughly 60,000 clones, 75% to 85% seen once; the top ten hold about a sixth. Sequenced input: peripheral blood. All receptors derive from a human donor in a cohort sampled during active COVID-19. Both conserved end residues are part of each CDR3. A D gene is named only where the DNA matches it firmly. A row's size may be missing; if present it is once, few, many or a size class.

CDR3 protein,CDR3 DNA,clone size,J gene,V gene,D gene
CASSTSRAYEQYF,TGTGCCAGTAGTACCTCGAGGGCCTACGAGCAGTACTTC,few,TRBJ2-7,TRBV19,NA
CASSIGGHYTDTQYF,TGTGCCAGTAGTATCGGGGGGCACTACACAGATACGCAGTATTTT,NA,TRBJ2-3,TRBV19,NA
CASSQDPWRGGSSYNEQFF,TGCGCCAGCAGCCAAGATCCGTGGCGCGGGGGTAGCTCCTACAATGAGCAGTTCTTC,once,TRBJ2-1,TRBV4-1,TRBD2
CAISESGPSGNQETQYF,TGTGCCATCAGTGAGTCGGGGCCTAGCGGGAACCAAGAGACCCAGTACTTC,NA,TRBJ2-5,TRBV10-3,TRBD2
CARGQGSDSYEQYF,TGTGCCAGGGGACAGGGGAGCGACTCCTACGAGCAGTACTTC,NA,TRBJ2-7,TRBV2,TRBD1
CASSLGGKGTRTGSYEQYF,TGTGCCAGCAGCTTAGGAGGCAAGGGGACTCGGACGGGCTCCTACGAGCAGTACTTC,NA,TRBJ2-7,TRBV11-2,NA
CAWSPLGGEQETQYF,TGTGCCTGGAGTCCTCTGGGGGGAGAACAAGAGACCCAGTACTTC,NA,TRBJ2-5,TRBV30,NA
CAWGLGDPDTQYF,TGTGCCTGGGGCCTCGGGGATCCAGATACGCAGTATTTT,NA,TRBJ2-3,TRBV30,NA
CASSALAGLSYNEQFF,TGTGCCAGCAGCGCCTTAGCGGGGTTAAGCTACAATGAGCAGTTCTTC,NA,TRBJ2-1,TRBV7-6,TRBD2
CASSSLREGSTDTQYF,TGTGCCAGCAGCTCCCTCCGGGAGGGGAGCACAGATACGCAGTATTTT,NA,TRBJ2-3,TRBV11-2,TRBD2
CASRFSDGEKLFF,TGTGCCAGCAGGTTCAGCGATGGCGAAAAACTGTTTTTT,NA,TRBJ1-4,TRBV6-5,NA
CASSIGRFTDTQYF,TGTGCCAGTAGTATAGGTCGGTTCACAGATACGCAGTATTTT,NA,TRBJ2-3,TRBV19,NA
CASSLEWVGANVLTF,TGTGCCAGCAGTTTGGAGTGGGTAGGGGCCAACGTCCTGACTTTC,NA,TRBJ2-6,TRBV6-2/TRBV6-3,NA
CASSQEGLDPRADTQYF,TGCGCCAGCAGCCAAGAGGGACTAGACCCTCGCGCAGATACGCAGTATTTT,NA,TRBJ2-3,TRBV4-3,TRBD2
CAGMGGAQVAGYTF,TGTGCCGGGATGGGAGGGGCGCAAGTGGCGGGCTACACCTTC,NA,TRBJ1-2,TRBV6-6,NA
CASSGQAQQPQHF,TGCGCCAGCAGTGGTCAGGCGCAGCAGCCCCAGCATTTT,NA,TRBJ1-5,TRBV10-2,NA
CARSHRGAHRKDTQYF,TGTGCCAGAAGCCACCGCGGGGCCCACCGGAAAGATACGCAGTATTTT,once,TRBJ2-3,TRBV5-3,NA
CASSLAGRETQYF,TGTGCCAGCAGCTTGGCGGGGAGAGAGACCCAGTACTTC,NA,TRBJ2-5,TRBV5-4,NA
CASSWMEGRDYGYTF,TGTGCCAGCAGTTGGATGGAGGGCAGGGACTATGGCTACACCTTC,NA,TRBJ1-2,TRBV6-2/TRBV6-3,NA
CASTGTGGTGELFF,TGTGCCAGCACCGGGACAGGGGGCACCGGGGAGCTGTTTTTT,NA,TRBJ2-2,TRBV5-4,TRBD1
CATHARVDTEAFF,TGTGCAACTCACGCGAGGGTTGACACTGAAGCTTTCTTT,NA,TRBJ1-1,TRBV11-3,NA
CASSETLRGGNYGYTF,TGTGCCAGCAGCGAAACATTGAGGGGGGGCAACTATGGCTACACCTTC,NA,TRBJ1-2,TRBV9,NA
CASSEGEGRVTEAFF,TGTGCCAGCAGCGAGGGGGAGGGGCGGGTAACTGAAGCTTTCTTT,NA,TRBJ1-1,TRBV21-1,NA
CASSIWRQGFVGNQPQHF,TGTGCCAGTAGTATTTGGCGACAGGGCTTCGTTGGCAATCAGCCCCAGCATTTT,NA,TRBJ1-5,TRBV19,TRBD1
CASSWPDRGYGYTF,TGTGCCAGCAGTTGGCCCGACAGGGGCTATGGCTACACCTTC,NA,TRBJ1-2,TRBV6-6,TRBD1